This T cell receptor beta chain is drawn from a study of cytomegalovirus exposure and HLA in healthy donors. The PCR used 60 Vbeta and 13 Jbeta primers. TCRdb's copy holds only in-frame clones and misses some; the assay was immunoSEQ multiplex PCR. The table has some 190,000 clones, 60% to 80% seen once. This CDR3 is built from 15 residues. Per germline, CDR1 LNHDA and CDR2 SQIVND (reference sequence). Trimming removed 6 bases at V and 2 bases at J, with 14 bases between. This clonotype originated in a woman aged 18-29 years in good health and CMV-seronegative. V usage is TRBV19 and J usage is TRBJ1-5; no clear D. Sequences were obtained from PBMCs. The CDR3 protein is CASSPSLSGNQPQHF. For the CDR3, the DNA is TGTGCCAGTAGCCCCTCATTGAGCGGCAATCAGCCCCAGCATTTT.